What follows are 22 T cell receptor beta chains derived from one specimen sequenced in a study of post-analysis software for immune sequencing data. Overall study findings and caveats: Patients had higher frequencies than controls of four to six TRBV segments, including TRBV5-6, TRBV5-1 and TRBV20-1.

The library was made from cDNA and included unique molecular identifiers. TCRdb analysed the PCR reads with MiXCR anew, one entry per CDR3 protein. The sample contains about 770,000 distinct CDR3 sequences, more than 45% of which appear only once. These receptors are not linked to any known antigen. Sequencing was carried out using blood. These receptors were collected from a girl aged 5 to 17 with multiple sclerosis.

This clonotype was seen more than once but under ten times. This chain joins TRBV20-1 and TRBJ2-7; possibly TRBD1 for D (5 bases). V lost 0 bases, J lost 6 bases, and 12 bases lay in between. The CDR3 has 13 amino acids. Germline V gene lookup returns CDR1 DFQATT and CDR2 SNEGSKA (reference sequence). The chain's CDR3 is CSARDRVLSEQYF. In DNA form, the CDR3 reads TGCAGTGCTAGAGACAGGGTTTTGTCCGAGCAGTACTTC.

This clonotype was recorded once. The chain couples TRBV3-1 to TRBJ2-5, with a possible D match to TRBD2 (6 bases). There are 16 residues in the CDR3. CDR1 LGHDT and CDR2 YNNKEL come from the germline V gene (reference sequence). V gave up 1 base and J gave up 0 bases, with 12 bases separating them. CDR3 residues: CASSQAGTRHQETQYF. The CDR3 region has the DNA TGTGCCAGCAGCCAAGCCGGGACTCGACACCAAGAGACCCAGTACTTC.

CDR3 in DNA: TGCAGTGCCAGACGACTTTACACCGGGGAGCTGTTTTTT. Amino acids: CSARRLYTGELFF. J is TRBJ2-2 and V is TRBV20-1, with no clear D. V lost 6 bases to trimming and J lost 3 bases, with 11 bases between them. This CDR3 is built from 13 residues. Germline V lookup: CDR1 DFQATT, CDR2 SNEGSKA (reference sequence).

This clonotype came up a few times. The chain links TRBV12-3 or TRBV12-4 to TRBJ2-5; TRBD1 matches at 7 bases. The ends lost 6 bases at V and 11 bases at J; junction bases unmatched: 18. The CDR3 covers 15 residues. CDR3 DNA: TGTGCCAGCAGCACCCTGGGGACAGCCAAGGATGAGCAGTACTTC. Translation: CASSTLGTAKDEQYF.

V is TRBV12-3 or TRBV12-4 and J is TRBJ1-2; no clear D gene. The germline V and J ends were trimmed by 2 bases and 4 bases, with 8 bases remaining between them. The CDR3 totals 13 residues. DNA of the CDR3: TGTGCCAGCAGTTTACGACCCCTCTATGGCTACACCTTC. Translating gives CASSLRPLYGYTF.

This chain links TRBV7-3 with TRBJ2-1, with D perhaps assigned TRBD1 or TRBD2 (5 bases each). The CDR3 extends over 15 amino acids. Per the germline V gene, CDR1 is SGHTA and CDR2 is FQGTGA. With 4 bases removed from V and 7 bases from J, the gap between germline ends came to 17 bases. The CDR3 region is CASSSQEVLINEQFF. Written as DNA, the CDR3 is TGTGCCAGCAGCTCACAGGAGGTCCTTATTAATGAGCAGTTCTTC.

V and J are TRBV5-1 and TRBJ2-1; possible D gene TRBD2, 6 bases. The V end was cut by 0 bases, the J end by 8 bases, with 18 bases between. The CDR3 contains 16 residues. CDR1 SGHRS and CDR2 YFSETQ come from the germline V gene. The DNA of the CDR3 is TGCGCCAGCAGCTTGGGGTGGGGCGGGGAGGCCGATGAGCAGTTCTTC. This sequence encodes CASSLGWGGEADEQFF.

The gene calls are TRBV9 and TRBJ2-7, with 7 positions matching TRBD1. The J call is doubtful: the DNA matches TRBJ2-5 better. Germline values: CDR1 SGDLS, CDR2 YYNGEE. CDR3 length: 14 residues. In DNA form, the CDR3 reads TGTGCCAGCAGCGCGACAGGGTCGTGGGAGACCCAGTACTTC. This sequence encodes CASSATGSWETQYF.

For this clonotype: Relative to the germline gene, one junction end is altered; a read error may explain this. CDR3 bases: TGCAGTGCTAGACCCGTAGCGGGAGGGCCTGGGGACCAGTATTTC. Residues: CSARPVAGGPGDQYF. V usage is TRBV20-1 and J usage is TRBJ2-5, with TRBD2 matching over 11 bases. This CDR3 region has 15 residues. Germline CDR1 reads DFQATT; CDR2 reads SNEGSKA (reference sequence).

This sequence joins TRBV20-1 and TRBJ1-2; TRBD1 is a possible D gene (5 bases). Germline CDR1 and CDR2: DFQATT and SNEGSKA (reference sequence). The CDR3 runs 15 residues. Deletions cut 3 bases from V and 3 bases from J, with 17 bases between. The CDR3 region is CSASGLGQKDYGYTF. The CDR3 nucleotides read TGCAGTGCTAGCGGGTTGGGGCAGAAGGACTATGGCTACACCTTC.

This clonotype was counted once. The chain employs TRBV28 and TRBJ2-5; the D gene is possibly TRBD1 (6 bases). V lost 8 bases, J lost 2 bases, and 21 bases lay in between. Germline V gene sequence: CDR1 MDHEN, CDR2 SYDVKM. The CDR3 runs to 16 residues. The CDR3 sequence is CASYPGVAPYQETQYF. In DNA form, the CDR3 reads TGTGCCAGCTACCCAGGGGTGGCCCCCTATCAAGAGACCCAGTACTTC.

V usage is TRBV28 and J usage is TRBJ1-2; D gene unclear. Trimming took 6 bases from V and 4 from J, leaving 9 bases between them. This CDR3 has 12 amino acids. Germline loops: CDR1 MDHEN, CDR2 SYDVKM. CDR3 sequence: CASRPRLYGYTF. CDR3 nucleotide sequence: TGTGCCAGCAGGCCCAGACTCTATGGCTACACCTTC.

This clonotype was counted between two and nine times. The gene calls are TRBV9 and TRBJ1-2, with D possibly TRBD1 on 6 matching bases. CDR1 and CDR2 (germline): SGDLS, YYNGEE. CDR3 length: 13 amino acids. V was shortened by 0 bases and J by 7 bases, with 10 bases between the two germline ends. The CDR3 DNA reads TGTGCCAGCAGCGTAGATGAAGGGGGTGGCTACACCTTC. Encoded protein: CASSVDEGGGYTF.

CDR3 bases: TGTGCCAGCAGGGCGGGCAGGGACTGGCGTCAGCCCCAGCATTTT. This translates into CASRAGRDWRQPQHF. The genes are TRBV6-1 and TRBJ1-5; maybe TRBD1 (5 bases). The ends were cut back, 6 bases at V and 6 bases at J, with 18 bases in the middle. Germline V CDR1 and CDR2: MNHNS, SASEGT. The CDR3 runs 15 residues.

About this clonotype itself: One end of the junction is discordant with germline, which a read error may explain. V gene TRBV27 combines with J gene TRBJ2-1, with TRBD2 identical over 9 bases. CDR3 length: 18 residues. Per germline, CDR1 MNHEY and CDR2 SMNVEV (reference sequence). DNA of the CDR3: TGTGCCGGCAGTCCCCGAATTCCGGGACTAGCTGGTCACAATGAGCAGTTCTTC. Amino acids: CAGSPRIPGLAGHNEQFF.

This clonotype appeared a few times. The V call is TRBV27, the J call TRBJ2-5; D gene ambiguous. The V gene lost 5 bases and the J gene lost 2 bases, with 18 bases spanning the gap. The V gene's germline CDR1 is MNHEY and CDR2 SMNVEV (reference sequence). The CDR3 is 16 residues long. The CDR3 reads CASSPRLAKWQETQYF. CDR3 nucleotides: TGTGCCAGCAGTCCCCGTTTAGCTAAGTGGCAAGAGACCCAGTACTTC.

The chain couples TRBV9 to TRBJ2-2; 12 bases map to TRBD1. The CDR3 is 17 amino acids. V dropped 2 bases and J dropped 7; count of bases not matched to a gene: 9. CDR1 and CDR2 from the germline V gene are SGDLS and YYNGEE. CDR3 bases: TGTGCCAGCAGCGTCTTACAGGGACAGGGGGCGAACGGGGAGCTGTTTTTT. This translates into CASSVLQGQGANGELFF.

The CDR3: CASRMDLNTEAFF. DNA of the CDR3: TGTGCCAGCCGAATGGACCTGAACACTGAAGCTTTCTTT. V gene TRBV12-3 or TRBV12-4 combines with J gene TRBJ1-1; unclear D gene. Deletions cut 8 bases from V and 0 bases from J, with 10 bases between. The CDR3 contains 13 residues.

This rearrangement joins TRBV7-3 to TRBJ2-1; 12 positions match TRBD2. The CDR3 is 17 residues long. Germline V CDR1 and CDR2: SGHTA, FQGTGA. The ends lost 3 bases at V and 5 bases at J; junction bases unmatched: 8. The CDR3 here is CASSLGPGLAGHNEQFF. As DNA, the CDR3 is TGTGCCAGCAGCTTGGGTCCGGGACTAGCGGGCCACAATGAGCAGTTCTTC. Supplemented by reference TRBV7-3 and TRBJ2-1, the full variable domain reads GAGVSQTPSNKVTEKGKYVELRCDPISGHTALYWYRQSLGQGPEFLIYFQGTGAADDSGLPNDRFFAVRPEGSVSTLKIQRTERGDSAVYLCASSLGPGLAGHNEQFFGPGTRLTVL.

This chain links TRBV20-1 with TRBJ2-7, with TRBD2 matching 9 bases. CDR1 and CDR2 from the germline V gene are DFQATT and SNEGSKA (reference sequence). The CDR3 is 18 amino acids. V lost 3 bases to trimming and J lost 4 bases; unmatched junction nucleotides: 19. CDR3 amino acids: CSARVHRITAGGSYEQYF. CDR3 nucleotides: TGCAGTGCTAGGGTCCACCGAATCACAGCGGGGGGATCGTACGAGCAGTACTTC.

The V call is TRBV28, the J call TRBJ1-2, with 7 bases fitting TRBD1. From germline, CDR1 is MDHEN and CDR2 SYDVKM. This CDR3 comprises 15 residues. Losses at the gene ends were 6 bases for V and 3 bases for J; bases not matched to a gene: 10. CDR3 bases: TGTGCCAGCAGCCCCACAGGGGAAGGAGACTATGGCTACACCTTC. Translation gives CASSPTGEGDYGYTF.

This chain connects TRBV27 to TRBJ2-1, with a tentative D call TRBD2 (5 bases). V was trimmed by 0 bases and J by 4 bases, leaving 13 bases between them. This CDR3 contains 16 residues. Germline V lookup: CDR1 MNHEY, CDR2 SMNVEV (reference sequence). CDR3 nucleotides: TGTGCCAGCAGTTTATCACAACGGGGTGGGTACAATGAGCAGTTCTTC. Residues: CASSLSQRGGYNEQFF.